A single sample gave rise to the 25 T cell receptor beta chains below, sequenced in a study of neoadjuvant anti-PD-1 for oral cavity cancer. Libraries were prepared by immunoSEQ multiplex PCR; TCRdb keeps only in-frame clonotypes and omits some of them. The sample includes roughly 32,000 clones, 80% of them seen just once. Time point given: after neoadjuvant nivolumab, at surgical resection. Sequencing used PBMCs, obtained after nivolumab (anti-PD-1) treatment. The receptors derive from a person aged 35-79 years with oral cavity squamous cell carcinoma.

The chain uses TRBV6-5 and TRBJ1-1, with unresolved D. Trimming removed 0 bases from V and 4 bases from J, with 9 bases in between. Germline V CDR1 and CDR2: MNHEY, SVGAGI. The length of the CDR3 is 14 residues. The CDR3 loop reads CASSYSMGSTEAFF. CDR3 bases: TGTGCCAGCAGTTACTCTATGGGGAGCACTGAAGCTTTCTTT.

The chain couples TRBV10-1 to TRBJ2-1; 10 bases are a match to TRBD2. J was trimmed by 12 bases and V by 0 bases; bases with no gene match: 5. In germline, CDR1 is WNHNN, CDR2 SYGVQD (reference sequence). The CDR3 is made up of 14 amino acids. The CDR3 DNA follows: TGCGCCAGCAGTGAGTCCAGCGGGGGGGGTTTGCAGTTCTTC. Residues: CASSESSGGGLQFF.

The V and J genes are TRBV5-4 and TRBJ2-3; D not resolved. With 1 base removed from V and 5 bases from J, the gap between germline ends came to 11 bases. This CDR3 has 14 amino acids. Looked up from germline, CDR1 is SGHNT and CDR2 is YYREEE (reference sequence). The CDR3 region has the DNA TGTGCCAGCAGCTTGTCCGGAAGAGGAGATACGCAGTATTTT. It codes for CASSLSGRGDTQYF.

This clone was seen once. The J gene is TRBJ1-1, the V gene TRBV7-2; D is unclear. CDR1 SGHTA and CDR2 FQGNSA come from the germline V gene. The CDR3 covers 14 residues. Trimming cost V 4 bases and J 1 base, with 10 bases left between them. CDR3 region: CASSSSVSNTEAFF. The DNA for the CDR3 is TGTGCCAGCAGCTCCTCAGTGTCGAACACTGAAGCTTTCTTT.

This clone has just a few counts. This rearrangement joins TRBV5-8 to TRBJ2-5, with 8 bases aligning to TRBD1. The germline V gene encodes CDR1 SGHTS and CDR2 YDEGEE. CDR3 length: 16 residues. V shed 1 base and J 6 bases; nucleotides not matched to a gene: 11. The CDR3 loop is CASSLYQGARGKTQYF. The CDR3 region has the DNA TGTGCCAGCAGCTTGTACCAGGGGGCCCGGGGAAAGACCCAGTACTTC.

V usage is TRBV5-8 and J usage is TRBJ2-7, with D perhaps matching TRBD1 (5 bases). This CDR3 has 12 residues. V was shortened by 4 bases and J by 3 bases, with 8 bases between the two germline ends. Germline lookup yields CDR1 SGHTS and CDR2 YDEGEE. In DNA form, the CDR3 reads TGTGCCAGCAGCGGTGACAGCTACGAGCAGTACTTC. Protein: CASSGDSYEQYF.

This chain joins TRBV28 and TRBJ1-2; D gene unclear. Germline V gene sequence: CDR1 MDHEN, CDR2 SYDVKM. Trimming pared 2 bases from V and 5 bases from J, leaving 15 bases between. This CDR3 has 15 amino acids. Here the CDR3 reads CASSLIPGSLYGYTF. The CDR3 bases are TGTGCCAGCAGTTTAATCCCGGGGTCCCTTTATGGCTACACCTTC.

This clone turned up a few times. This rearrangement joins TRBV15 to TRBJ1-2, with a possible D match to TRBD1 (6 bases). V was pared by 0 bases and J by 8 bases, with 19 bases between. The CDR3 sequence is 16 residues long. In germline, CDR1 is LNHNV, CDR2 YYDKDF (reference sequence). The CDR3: CATSRDPGGRRGGYTF. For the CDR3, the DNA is TGTGCCACCAGCAGAGATCCTGGGGGCCGCCGGGGGGGCTACACCTTC.

CDR3 nucleotide sequence: TGTGCCAGCAGCTTTGAGCGGGGGACAGATACGCAGTATTTT. Its translation is CASSFERGTDTQYF. V gene TRBV11-2 combines with J gene TRBJ2-3, with 8 bases matching TRBD2. Germline CDR1 and CDR2: SGHAT and FQNNGV. This CDR3 contains 14 residues. The trim removed 3 bases at V and 3 bases at J, leaving 2 bases unmatched.

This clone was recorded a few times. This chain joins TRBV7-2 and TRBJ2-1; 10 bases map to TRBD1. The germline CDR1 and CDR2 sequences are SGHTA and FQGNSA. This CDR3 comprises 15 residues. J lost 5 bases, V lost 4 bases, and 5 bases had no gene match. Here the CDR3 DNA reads TGTGCCAGCAGCTCAGGGACAGGGGCGAACAATGAGCAGTTCTTC. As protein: CASSSGTGANNEQFF.

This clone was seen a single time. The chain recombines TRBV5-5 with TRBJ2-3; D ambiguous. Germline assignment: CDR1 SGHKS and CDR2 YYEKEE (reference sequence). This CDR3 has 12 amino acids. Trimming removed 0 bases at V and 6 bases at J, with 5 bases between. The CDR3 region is CASSLVRDTQYF. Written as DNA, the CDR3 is TGTGCCAGCAGCTTGGTCCGGGATACGCAGTATTTT.

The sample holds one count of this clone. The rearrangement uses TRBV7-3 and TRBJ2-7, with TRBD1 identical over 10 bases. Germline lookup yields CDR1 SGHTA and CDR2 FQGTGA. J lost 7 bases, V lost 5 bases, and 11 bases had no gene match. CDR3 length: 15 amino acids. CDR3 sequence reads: CASSPTADRGAEQYF. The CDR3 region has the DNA TGTGCCAGCAGCCCAACCGCGGACAGGGGGGCTGAGCAGTACTTC.

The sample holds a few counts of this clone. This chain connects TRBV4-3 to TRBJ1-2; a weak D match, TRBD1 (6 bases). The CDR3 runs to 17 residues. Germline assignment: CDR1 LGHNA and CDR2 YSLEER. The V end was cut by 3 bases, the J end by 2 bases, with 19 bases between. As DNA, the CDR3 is TGCGCCAGCAGCCAGGACTGGACGGACAGCGAGAACTATGGCTACACCTTC. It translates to CASSQDWTDSENYGYTF.

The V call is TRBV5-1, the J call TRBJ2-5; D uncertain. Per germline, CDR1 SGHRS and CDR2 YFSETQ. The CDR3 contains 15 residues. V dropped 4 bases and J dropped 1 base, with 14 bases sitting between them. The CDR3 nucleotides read TGCGCCAGCAGCGGCGGTACAGCGATCCAAGAGACCCAGTACTTC. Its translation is CASSGGTAIQETQYF.

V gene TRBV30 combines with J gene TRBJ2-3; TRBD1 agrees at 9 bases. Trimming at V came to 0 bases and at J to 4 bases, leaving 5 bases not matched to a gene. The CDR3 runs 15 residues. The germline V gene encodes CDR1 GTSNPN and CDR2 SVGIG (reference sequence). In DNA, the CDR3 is TGTGCCTGGAGTGTAGCGGGACAGGGCCCAGATACGCAGTATTTT. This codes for CAWSVAGQGPDTQYF.

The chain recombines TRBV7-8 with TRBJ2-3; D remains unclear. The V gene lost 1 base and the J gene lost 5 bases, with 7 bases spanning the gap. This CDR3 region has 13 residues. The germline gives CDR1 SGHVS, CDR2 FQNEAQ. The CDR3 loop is CASSLGWVDTQYF. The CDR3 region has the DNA TGTGCCAGCAGCTTAGGATGGGTAGATACGCAGTATTTT.

CDR3 bases: TGTGCCAGTAGTATAGGTAGGCTAGCGGGCACAGATACGCAGTATTTT. As protein: CASSIGRLAGTDTQYF. The chain carries TRBV19 and TRBJ2-3; 7 bases are a match to TRBD2. The CDR3 loop spans 16 amino acids. The germline V gene has CDR1 LNHDA and CDR2 SQIVND (reference sequence). The V and J ends lost 1 base and 1 base, in that order; junction bases with no gene match: 5.

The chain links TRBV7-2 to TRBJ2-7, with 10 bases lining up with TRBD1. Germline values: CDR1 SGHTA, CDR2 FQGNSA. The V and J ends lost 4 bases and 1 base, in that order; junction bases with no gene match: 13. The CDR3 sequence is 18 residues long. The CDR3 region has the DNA TGTGCCAGCAGCTCTCAAATCAGTGGACAGGGGGTGTCCTACGAGCAGTACTTC. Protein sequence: CASSSQISGQGVSYEQYF.

DNA for the CDR3: TGTGCCAGCAGCTTAGCGTTAGGGGCTGCCTATGGCTACACCTTC. Protein: CASSLALGAAYGYTF. This sequence joins TRBV7-2 and TRBJ1-2, with a tentative D call TRBD1 (5 bases). The germline gives CDR1 SGHTA, CDR2 FQGNSA. The CDR3 runs to 15 residues. Trimming pared 0 bases from V and 4 bases from J, leaving 12 bases between.

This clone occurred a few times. CDR3 residues: CATSREAGSYNEQFF. The CDR3 bases are TGTGCCACCAGCAGAGAGGCGGGATCCTACAATGAGCAGTTCTTC. The chain has TRBV15 and TRBJ2-1; a weak D match, TRBD2 (6 bases). The CDR3 runs 15 residues. Deletions cut 0 bases from V and 1 base from J, with 7 bases between. Germline CDR1 LNHNV, CDR2 YYDKDF (reference sequence). Looking up the rest from reference TRBV15 and TRBJ2-1 gives the full variable domain: DAMVIQNPRYQVTQFGKPVTLSCSQTLNHNVMYWYQQKSSQAPKLLFHYYDKDFNNEADTPDNFQSRRPNTSFCFLDIRSPGLGDTAMYLCATSREAGSYNEQFFGPGTRLTVL.

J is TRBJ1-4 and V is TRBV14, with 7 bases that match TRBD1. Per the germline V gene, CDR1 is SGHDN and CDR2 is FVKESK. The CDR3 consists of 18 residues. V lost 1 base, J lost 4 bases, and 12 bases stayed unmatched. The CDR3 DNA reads TGTGCCAGCAGCCAAGTTCGGATCTCCGGGACAGTTAATGAAAAACTGTTTTTT. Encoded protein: CASSQVRISGTVNEKLFF.

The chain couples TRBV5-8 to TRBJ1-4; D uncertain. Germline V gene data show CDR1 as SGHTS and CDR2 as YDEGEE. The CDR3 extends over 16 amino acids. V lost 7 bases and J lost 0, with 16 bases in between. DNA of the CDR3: TGTGCCAGCCCCTCGACTTACGGAACAACTAATGAAAAACTGTTTTTT. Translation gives CASPSTYGTTNEKLFF.

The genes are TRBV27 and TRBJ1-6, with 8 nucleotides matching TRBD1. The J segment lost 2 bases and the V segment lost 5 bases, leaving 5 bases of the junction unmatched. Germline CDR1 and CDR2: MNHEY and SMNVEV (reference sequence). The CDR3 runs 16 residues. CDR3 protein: CASSPTGATYNSPLHF. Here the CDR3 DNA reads TGTGCCAGCAGTCCGACAGGGGCGACCTATAATTCACCCCTCCACTTT.

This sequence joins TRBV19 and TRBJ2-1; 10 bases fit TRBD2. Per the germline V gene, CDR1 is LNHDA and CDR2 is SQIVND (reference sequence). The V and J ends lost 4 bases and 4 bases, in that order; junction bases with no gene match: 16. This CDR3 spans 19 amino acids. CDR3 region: CASSTYDLVAGGYYNEQFF. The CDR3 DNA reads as TGTGCCAGTAGTACCTACGACTTGGTAGCGGGGGGCTATTACAATGAGCAGTTCTTC.

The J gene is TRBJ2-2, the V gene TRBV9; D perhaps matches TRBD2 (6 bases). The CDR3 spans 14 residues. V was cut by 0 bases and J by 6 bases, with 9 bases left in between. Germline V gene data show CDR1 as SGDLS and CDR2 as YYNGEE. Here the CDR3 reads CASSVAWGAGELFF. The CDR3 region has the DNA TGTGCCAGCAGCGTAGCTTGGGGGGCCGGGGAGCTGTTTTTT.